This TCR beta chain was profiled in a study of shared clonotypes between healthy human individuals. The germline V gene encodes CDR1 WSHSY and CDR2 SAAADI. V lost 6 bases, J lost 1 base, and 10 bases lay in between. CDR3 length: 13 residues. In this sample, this clone turned up once. The repertoire was sequenced with immunoSEQ multiplex PCR; TCRdb's copy has only in-frame clones and lacks some. Seen here are about 2.4 million clones, 93% observed once, and the top ten hold around 0.4%. The receptor's source is a man younger than 35 in good health. Some clones in this sample may be carry-over from other donors' samples. Sequencing was performed on naive CD4+ T cells from PBMCs. Subset meaning: CD45RA+ positively selected. V usage is TRBV10-2 and J usage is TRBJ2-7, with unresolved D. The chain's CDR3 is CASRETGSYEQYF. The CDR3 nucleotides read TGCGCCAGCAGGGAGACGGGTTCCTACGAGCAGTACTTC.